These 20 T cell receptor beta chains originate from one sample sequenced in a study of blood T cell repertoires in COVID-19. Clones were sequenced by immunoSEQ multiplex PCR, and TCRdb holds only the in-frame ones, with some missing. This sample yields 250,000 to 300,000 clones, of which around nine tenths are seen a single time; roughly 1.1% belongs to the top ten. The sample was PBMCs or T cells enriched from blood (not recorded which). The origin of the receptors is a woman aged 25-40 years who had recovered from COVID-19.

The chain couples TRBV7-9 to TRBJ2-5; 9 nucleotides match TRBD1. This CDR3 is built from 16 residues. Germline V gene sequence: CDR1 SEHNR, CDR2 FQNEAQ (reference sequence). The V and J ends lost 5 bases and 2 bases, in that order; junction bases with no gene match: 9. The CDR3 protein is CASSPHGTGLQETQYF. In DNA form, the CDR3 reads TGTGCCAGCAGCCCCCACGGGACAGGGCTACAAGAGACCCAGTACTTC.

The rearrangement links TRBV7-3 to TRBJ2-3; 10 bases fit TRBD2. Germline trimming cut 4 bases from V and 5 bases from J; bases unmatched to any gene: 6. The CDR3 has 15 amino acids. Per the germline V gene, CDR1 is SGHTA and CDR2 is FQGTGA. CDR3 sequence reads: CASSSLAGAGDTQYF. DNA for the CDR3: TGTGCCAGCAGCTCCCTAGCGGGAGCTGGAGATACGCAGTATTTT.

In its sample, this clone was seen a few times. J is TRBJ2-7 and V is TRBV2, with 7 bases identical to TRBD1. This CDR3 region has 13 residues. CDR1 is SNHLY and CDR2 is FYNNEI in the germline V gene. With 6 bases clipped from V and 2 bases from J, the junction kept 4 bases outside the gene matches. DNA of the CDR3: TGTGCCAGCAGGCAAACAGGGGCCTACGAGCAGTACTTC. Encoded protein: CASRQTGAYEQYF. The variable domain in full, completed from reference TRBV2 and TRBJ2-7, reads EPEVTQTPSHQVTQMGQEVILRCVPISNHLYFYWYRQILGQKVEFLVSFYNNEISEKSEIFDDQFSVERPDGSNFTLKIRSTKLEDSAMYFCASRQTGAYEQYFGPGTRLTVT.

The chain couples TRBV6-5 to TRBJ2-2, with TRBD1 as a possible D gene (7 bases). The V end was cut by 7 bases, the J end by 5 bases, with 14 bases between. Germline CDR1 MNHEY, CDR2 SVGAGI. The CDR3 sequence is 14 residues long. The CDR3 coding sequence is TGTGCCAGCACACGCAGGGGGGATACCGGGGAGCTGTTTTTT. This encodes CASTRRGDTGELFF.

The gene calls are TRBV6-1 and TRBJ1-3; D unclear. The CDR3 loop spans 17 amino acids. Per the germline V gene, CDR1 is MNHNS and CDR2 is SASEGT. V lost 4 bases to trimming and J lost 0 bases, with 16 bases between them. CDR3: CASSGFAAESSGNTIYF. The CDR3 nucleotides are TGTGCCAGCAGTGGTTTCGCCGCCGAGAGCTCTGGAAACACCATATATTTT.

The chain links TRBV6-4 to TRBJ2-3, with D hard to call. Looked up from germline, CDR1 is MRHNA and CDR2 is SNTAGT. The CDR3 is made up of 13 amino acids. Trimming took off 5 bases at V and 3 bases at J, with 9 bases between the two ends. CDR3 nucleotides: TGTGCCAGCAGTCTCACCAGAACAGATACGCAGTATTTT. Residues: CASSLTRTDTQYF.

This clone was detected ten times or more. The rearrangement joins TRBV30 to TRBJ1-5; D might be TRBD1 (6 bases). The CDR3 extends over 14 amino acids. V shed 1 base and J shed 5 bases, with 12 bases lying between them. Germline assignment: CDR1 GTSNPN and CDR2 SVGIG (reference sequence). The CDR3 protein is CAWSEGEGYQPQHF. CDR3 in DNA: TGTGCCTGGAGTGAGGGGGAGGGCTATCAGCCCCAGCATTTT.

The chain recombines TRBV30 with TRBJ1-2; D might be TRBD1 (6 bases). CDR1 is GTSNPN, CDR2 SVGIG, per germline (reference sequence). V lost 0 bases and J 8 bases, leaving 7 bases between the germline ends. There are 11 residues in the CDR3. The CDR3 DNA reads as TGTGCCTGGAGTGTCAGGGGAGGCTACACCTTC. This sequence encodes CAWSVRGGYTF.

This clone has a single count. One end of the junction does not line up with germline, which may come from a read error. The chain recombines TRBV7-7 with TRBJ2-2, with a possible D match to TRBD1 (5 bases). The CDR3 has 13 amino acids. The germline V gene encodes CDR1 SSHAT and CDR2 FNYEAQ (reference sequence). The CDR3 sequence: CASSLGQTGELFF. In DNA form, the CDR3 reads TGTGCTAGCAGCTTGGGGCAAACCGGGGAGCTGTTTTTT.

This clone was counted between two and nine times. The chain recombines TRBV12-3 or TRBV12-4 with TRBJ2-3; possible D gene TRBD2, 5 bases. The CDR3 has 13 amino acids. Trimming stripped 6 bases from V and 2 bases from J, with 9 bases between. In nucleotides, the CDR3 is TGTGCCAGCAGCCTAGCTCACACAGATACGCAGTATTTT. Protein sequence: CASSLAHTDTQYF.

This clone was observed a few times. V gene TRBV29-1 combines with J gene TRBJ2-2; D is uncertain. V lost 0 bases and J 4 bases, leaving 6 bases between the germline ends. The CDR3 sequence is 13 residues long. Germline V gene sequence: CDR1 SQVTM, CDR2 ANQGSEA. For the CDR3, the DNA is TGCAGCGTTGAAGATCCGGTCACCGGGGAGCTGTTTTTT. This translates into CSVEDPVTGELFF.

This clone was picked up one time. The genes are TRBV6-1 and TRBJ2-2, with D perhaps TRBD1 (5 bases). The CDR3 spans 13 residues. V was pared by 2 bases and J by 6 bases, with 7 bases between. Germline V CDR1 and CDR2: MNHNS, SASEGT. The CDR3, as DNA: TGTGCCAGCAGTGAATCAGGGCCCGGGGAGCTGTTTTTT. Residues: CASSESGPGELFF.

CDR3 nucleotides: TGCGCCAGCAGCTTGGCCAACAGACTAGTAAACTACAATGAGCAGTTCTTC. Amino acid sequence: CASSLANRLVNYNEQFF. The rearrangement joins TRBV5-1 to TRBJ2-1, with D maybe TRBD2 (6 bases). Looked up from germline, CDR1 is SGHRS and CDR2 is YFSETQ. V lost 0 bases, J lost 3 bases, and 16 bases lay in between. The CDR3 consists of 17 residues. The variable domain in full, with the rest retrieved from reference TRBV5-1 and TRBJ2-1, is KAGVTQTPRYLIKTRGQQVTLSCSPISGHRSVSWYQQTPGQGLQFLFEYFSETQRNKGNFPGRFSGRQFSNSRSEMNVSTLELGDSALYLCASSLANRLVNYNEQFFGPGTRLTVL.

The CDR3 DNA reads TGTGCCATCAGTGCAGGGGGGAGTTCAGAGACCCAGTACTTC. Translating gives CAISAGGSSETQYF. The J gene is TRBJ2-5, the V gene TRBV10-3; D is possibly TRBD1 (7 bases). The V and J ends lost 4 bases and 4 bases respectively, with 13 bases between them. The CDR3 loop spans 14 amino acids. CDR1 is ENHRY and CDR2 is SYGVKD in the germline V gene.

The gene calls are TRBV7-9 and TRBJ1-1, with a possible D match to TRBD1 (5 bases). CDR1 and CDR2 (germline): SEHNR, FQNEAQ (reference sequence). V was shortened by 6 bases and J by 5 bases, with 19 bases between the two germline ends. The CDR3 is 15 residues long. In DNA, the CDR3 is TGTGCCAGCAGTATCGCCAGGGAATCGAGGACTGAAGCTTTCTTT. Translated: CASSIARESRTEAFF.

The genes are TRBV29-1 and TRBJ2-3; the match to TRBD2 covers 15 bases. The V segment lost 3 bases and the J segment 3 bases; nucleotides outside the gene matches: 4. CDR3 length: 16 amino acids. CDR1 and CDR2 (germline): SQVTM, ANQGSEA. The CDR3 sequence: CSVDGTSGRRTDTQYF. The CDR3 nucleotides are TGCAGCGTTGACGGGACTAGCGGGAGGAGGACAGATACGCAGTATTTT.

This clone appeared a few times. CDR3: CASSLEPARGSYNEQFF. The CDR3 bases are TGTGCCAGCAGCTTGGAGCCAGCAAGGGGCTCCTACAATGAGCAGTTCTTC. The chain uses TRBV5-4 and TRBJ2-1; tentatively, D is TRBD1 (5 bases). CDR3 length: 17 residues. Trimming stripped 0 bases from V and 0 bases from J, with 13 bases between. Germline V gives CDR1 SGHNT, CDR2 YYREEE (reference sequence).

V is TRBV6-4 and J is TRBJ2-3; D gene ambiguous. This CDR3 region has 13 residues. CDR1 is MRHNA and CDR2 is SNTAGT in the germline V gene. Between the trimmed V and J ends, which lost 6 bases and 4 bases, there was a span of 11 bases. CDR3 nucleotide sequence: TGTGCCAGCAGCCGCGATCTAGCAGATACGCAGTATTTT. This gives the protein CASSRDLADTQYF.

This clone was seen a few times. The J gene is TRBJ1-2, the V gene TRBV7-3; D is perhaps TRBD1 (5 bases). V lost 6 bases, J lost 4 bases, and 15 bases lay in between. The CDR3 runs to 14 residues. Germline V gene sequence: CDR1 SGHTA, CDR2 FQGTGA. This CDR3 is CASSQDGQIYGYTF. The CDR3 DNA is TGTGCCAGCAGTCAAGACGGACAAATCTATGGCTACACCTTC.

This clone was picked up one time. The DNA for the CDR3 is TGTGCCATCAGTGAACGTGTAGCGGGAGATCAAACCGGGGAGCTGTTTTTT. Its translation is CAISERVAGDQTGELFF. The rearrangement joins TRBV10-3 to TRBJ2-2, with 9 nucleotides matching TRBD2. The CDR3 is 17 amino acids. Germline values: CDR1 ENHRY, CDR2 SYGVKD. The junction had 10 bases not matched to a gene; V was cut back by 3 bases and J by 5 bases.